Listed below are T cell receptor beta chains from one sample, sequenced in a study of T-cell memory formation after mild COVID-19. TCRdb fed the 5' RACE reads into MiXCR, producing one record per CDR3 protein. The sample has 250,000 or so distinct CDR3 sequences, about 20% seen once. The sample comprised PBMCs or a T cell subset sorted from them (not recorded which). The source is a man between 18 and 29 years old who had mild COVID-19 (a few samples of this study predate the infection). Cell type and time point are not known. Each CDR3 is given with its conserved first and last residue. A D gene is named only where the DNA matches it firmly. Not every row has a clone size; where given, it reads once, few, many or a size class.

>TRBJ2-1|few|TRBV5-5|.
TGTGCCAGCAGCTTGGCTATTGACACCTACAATGAGCAGTTCTTC
CASSLAIDTYNEQFF
>TRBJ1-2|few|TRBV5-1|.
TGCGCCAGCAGCTCACAGGCGTCGAACTATGGCTACACCTTC
CASSSQASNYGYTF
>TRBJ2-5|.|TRBV4-1|.
TGCGCCAGCAGCCAAGATTCGGTTGTTATCTGGACCCAGTACTTC
CASSQDSVVIWTQYF
>TRBJ2-1|many|TRBV3-1|.
TGTGCCAGCAGCCAGACCCCTAGCGTACTTGGGAATGAGCAGTTCTTC
CASSQTPSVLGNEQFF
>TRBJ2-3|.|TRBV7-2|.
TGTGCCAGCAGCTTAACCTGGACTACCCGCACAGATACGCAGTATTTT
CASSLTWTTRTDTQYF
>TRBJ2-3|.|TRBV7-9|TRBD2
TGTGCCAGCAGCCCACCTGGGGGGGATTTGTTGCAGTATTTT
CASSPPGGDLLQYF
>TRBJ2-3|many|TRBV4-3|.
TGCGCCAGCAGCCAAGGGGGGGAGGTCACAGATACGCAGTATTTT
CASSQGGEVTDTQYF
>TRBJ2-7|few|TRBV5-1|.
TGCGCCAGCAGCTCCCCCCTGGACGGGAGCTACGAGCAGTACTTC
CASSSPLDGSYEQYF
>TRBJ2-1|few|TRBV18|TRBD1
TGTGCCAGCTCACCACAAACCGGACAGGGTGACAATGAGCAGTTCTTC
CASSPQTGQGDNEQFF
>TRBJ2-7|few|TRBV4-1|TRBD1
TGCGCCAGCAGCCAAGGATCAGGGGGAGAGCAGTACTTC
CASSQGSGGEQYF
>TRBJ2-2|.|TRBV4-1|.
TGCGCCAGCAGCCAAGAGGGGGAGAGGGTGCTACCCGGAACCGGGGAGCTGTTTTTT
CASSQEGERVLPGTGELFF
>TRBJ1-2|once|TRBV12-3/TRBV12-4|.
TGTGCCAGCACTCATGGGTCAGGTCCGATTACCTATGGCTACACCTTC
CASTHGSGPITYGYTF
>TRBJ2-2|.|TRBV5-6|.
TGTGCCAGCAGCCCTACCGAGAGGAACACCGGGGAGCTGTTTTTT
CASSPTERNTGELFF
>TRBJ2-2|few|TRBV19|.
TGTGCCAGTAGTGATCATTTCACCGGGGAGCTGTTTTTT
CASSDHFTGELFF
>TRBJ2-1|few|TRBV2|TRBD2
TGTGCCAGCAGATACATTAGCGGGGGGGACAATGAGCAGTTCTTC
CASRYISGGDNEQFF
>TRBJ2-5|few|TRBV14|TRBD1
TGTGCCAGCAGCCGGGACAGGCTACAAGAGACCCAGTACTTC
CASSRDRLQETQYF
>TRBJ1-1|.|TRBV9|.
TGTGCCAGCAGCCCTCTCTTGAACACTGAAGCTTTCTTT
CASSPLLNTEAFF
>TRBJ2-2|.|TRBV12-3/TRBV12-4|TRBD1
TGTGCCAGCAGCCCAACAGGGGCGGGCACCGGGGAGCTGTTTTTT
CASSPTGAGTGELFF
>TRBJ2-1|few|TRBV24-1|TRBD2
TGTGCCACCAGTGATTTGTCAAGGAAGGGGCGGGGGAACTACAATGAGCAGTTCTTC
CATSDLSRKGRGNYNEQFF
>TRBJ1-5|.|TRBV20-1|.
TGCAGTGCTAGAGTGAGGGGACTGCGCAATCAGCCCCAGCATTTT
CSARVRGLRNQPQHF
>TRBJ2-3|few|TRBV7-2|.
TGTGCCAGCAGCTTAGGGGCAATAGCAGATACGCAGTATTTT
CASSLGAIADTQYF
>TRBJ2-7|many|TRBV29-1|.
TGCAGCGTGGGGACGGACGAGCAGTACTTC
CSVGTDEQYF